Listed below are T cell receptor beta chains from one sample, sequenced in a study of T-cell reconstitution after alpha-beta-depleted transplantation in children. TCRdb called the PCR reads again in MiXCR, with one record for every CDR3 protein. The sample consists of almost 500,000 distinct CDR3 sequences, approximately 12% of them appearing once. The sequencing here drew on PBMCs from the stem cell graft donor, taken from the stem cell graft. These receptors all stem from a human donor who donated a stem cell graft to a child with combined immunodeficiency. Both conserved end residues are part of each CDR3. The D gene is left open where the match is weak. For some rows the clone size is stated as once, few or many, or as a class when expanded; others skip it.

abundance	v_gene	j_gene	d_gene	CDR3nt	CDR3aa
.	TRBV6-2/TRBV6-3	TRBJ2-1	.	TGTGCCAGCAGACCGAAGTTAGTGGTTTCTCGGAATGAGCAGTTCTTC	CASRPKLVVSRNEQFF
few	TRBV2	TRBJ1-2	.	TGTGCCAGCAGTGGGGGTCGTGGCTACACCTTC	CASSGGRGYTF
.	TRBV2	TRBJ2-7	TRBD2	TGTGCCAGCAGGGGGACTAGCGTCTCAATATCCTACGAGCAGTACTTC	CASRGTSVSISYEQYF
few	TRBV6-1	TRBJ1-3	.	TGTGCCAGCAGTGTCGTCCAGGACAGCTCTGGAAACACCATATATTTT	CASSVVQDSSGNTIYF
.	TRBV9	TRBJ2-1	.	TGTGCCAGCAGCGTAGAAGGATCGGGGGGCGGGCGTGAGCAGTTCTTC	CASSVEGSGGGREQFF
.	TRBV10-3	TRBJ2-7	TRBD2	TGTGCCACCTACGGACTAGCGGGGTTCCGGACCCAATACGAGCAGTACTTC	CATYGLAGFRTQYEQYF
many	TRBV2	TRBJ1-2	TRBD1	TGTGCCAGCAGTTCACAGGGGGCTGGTGGCTACACCTTC	CASSSQGAGGYTF
many	TRBV29-1	TRBJ2-3	.	TGCAGCGTTGGTGGTAGCACAGATACGCAGTATTTT	CSVGGSTDTQYF
many	TRBV7-2	TRBJ2-1	.	TGTGCCAGCAGCTTCGTTAGCTCCTACAATGAGCAGTTCTTC	CASSFVSSYNEQFF
many	TRBV7-2	TRBJ2-1	.	TGTGCCAGCAGCTTAGTGGCTGTCACAAGCTCCTACAATGAGCAGTTCTTC	CASSLVAVTSSYNEQFF
few	TRBV10-3	TRBJ2-2	.	TGTGCCACCAGTAGCTCCAGAGGCACCGGGGAGCTGTTTTTT	CATSSSRGTGELFF
few	TRBV4-2	TRBJ1-6	TRBD1	TGTGCCAGCAGCCAAGATCGACAGGGTGGACCCTATAATTCACCCCTCCACTTT	CASSQDRQGGPYNSPLHF
.	TRBV4-2	TRBJ2-1	TRBD2	TGTGCCAGCAGCCAAGAGCTAGCGGGGGGAAGGGAGCAGTTCTTC	CASSQELAGGREQFF
many	TRBV5-6	TRBJ2-1	.	TGTGCCAGCAGCTTGGCGGGCTATGAGCAGTTCTTC	CASSLAGYEQFF
many	TRBV11-3	TRBJ2-2	.	TGTGCCAGCAGCTTAAGGAACACCGGGGAGCTGTTTTTT	CASSLRNTGELFF
many	TRBV12-3/TRBV12-4	TRBJ2-2	.	TGTGCCAGCAGTGGCGCCGACGTGGGGGACGGGGAGCTGTTTTTT	CASSGADVGDGELFF
few	TRBV30	TRBJ2-7	TRBD2	TGTGCCATCGTGGGGGGGTACGAGCAGTACTTC	CAIVGGYEQYF
few	TRBV7-9	TRBJ1-2	.	TGTGCCAGCAGCCCACAGGGTAGCTATGGCTACACCTTC	CASSPQGSYGYTF
.	TRBV29-1	TRBJ1-2	TRBD1	TGCAGCGTTGAATCTAGGAACAGGGGAGTCTATGGCTACACCTTC	CSVESRNRGVYGYTF
once	TRBV19	TRBJ2-3	TRBD2	TGTGCCAGTAGTGAACAGCGGGAGGGCCTTACAGATACGCAGTATTTT	CASSEQREGLTDTQYF
many	TRBV7-8	TRBJ2-1	.	TGTGCCAGCAGCTTAGGTCAGGGGGGTCGTGAGCAGTTCTTC	CASSLGQGGREQFF
few	TRBV19	TRBJ1-4	.	TGTGCCACTACTGGGTGGGCCGATGAAAAACTGTTTTTT	CATTGWADEKLFF
.	TRBV11-2	TRBJ2-2	.	TGTGCCAGCAGCTTAGAGGTCCTAAAGGCGACCGGGGAGCTGTTTTTT	CASSLEVLKATGELFF
.	TRBV5-1	TRBJ2-3	TRBD2	TGCGCCAGCAGCTTGGCCGTCCGGGGGGGCACAGATACGCAGTATTTT	CASSLAVRGGTDTQYF
many	TRBV6-5	TRBJ1-5	.	TGTGCCAGCAGTTACAAAGGGACGTACTTCAATCAGCCCCAGCATTTT	CASSYKGTYFNQPQHF
.	TRBV5-5	TRBJ2-7	.	TGTGCCAGCAGCTTGTGGGGCCTGTACGAGCAGTACTTC	CASSLWGLYEQYF
.	TRBV12-3/TRBV12-4	TRBJ2-1	.	TGTGCCACCTCCCCCGGGACAACTTACAATGAGCAGTTCTTC	CATSPGTTYNEQFF
many	TRBV2	TRBJ2-5	TRBD1	TGTGCCAGCAGCGCACCGGGACAGGGGCTCCAAGAGACCCAGTACTTC	CASSAPGQGLQETQYF
few	TRBV2	TRBJ1-6	.	TGTGCCAGCGAAGCGTTAGGGAGCTCCTATAATTCACCCCTCCACTTT	CASEALGSSYNSPLHF
many	TRBV12-3/TRBV12-4	TRBJ2-3	.	TGTGCCAGCAACAAAAGGCGCAATTGGAGCACAGATACGCAGTATTTT	CASNKRRNWSTDTQYF
many	TRBV12-3/TRBV12-4	TRBJ2-1	TRBD1	TGTGCCAGCAGCCCAAGGTACAGGGGTTACAATGAGCAGTTCTTC	CASSPRYRGYNEQFF
.	TRBV5-5	TRBJ2-7	TRBD2	TGTGCCAGCAGGCCCGGACTAGCGGGAGCCCCCTACGAGCAGTACTTC	CASRPGLAGAPYEQYF
few	TRBV24-1	TRBJ2-1	TRBD2	TGTGCCACCAGTGATCCGGGACTAGATTTCAATGAGCAGTTCTTC	CATSDPGLDFNEQFF
many	TRBV7-6	TRBJ2-7	.	TGTGCCAGCAGCTCCTCGGGCGTGAGCTCCTACGAGCAGTACTTC	CASSSSGVSSYEQYF
many	TRBV11-2	TRBJ2-1	.	TGTGCCAGCAGCCCCTTTTTAGGGGACTACAATGAGCAGTTCTTC	CASSPFLGDYNEQFF
few	TRBV20-1	TRBJ2-1	.	TGCAGTATCCCTTGGGGGGTTGAGCAGTTCTTC	CSIPWGVEQFF
many	TRBV20-1	TRBJ2-6	.	TGCAGTCCTAGTCCGGGAAGCTCTGGGGCCAACGTCCTGACTTTC	CSPSPGSSGANVLTF
few	TRBV12-3/TRBV12-4	TRBJ2-7	TRBD2	TGTGCCAGCAGTTTCTCGCTAGCGGGAGCCTCCGAGCAGTACTTC	CASSFSLAGASEQYF
.	TRBV6-5	TRBJ2-7	.	TGTGCCAGCAGTTACTCGGCCGGGGCTGACGAGCAGTACTTC	CASSYSAGADEQYF
.	TRBV5-6	TRBJ1-1	TRBD1	TGTGCCAGCAGCCGGGACACAGGGGTCACTGAAGCTTTCTTT	CASSRDTGVTEAFF
.	TRBV29-1	TRBJ2-3	.	TGCAGCGTTGAAGGAGGTGGCATAAAACTCACAGATACGCAGTATTTT	CSVEGGGIKLTDTQYF
few	TRBV5-1	TRBJ2-2	TRBD1	TGCGCCAGCAGCCAAAGGACAGGGACGGACACCGGGGAGCTGTTTTTT	CASSQRTGTDTGELFF
.	TRBV7-9	TRBJ2-7	.	TGTGCCAGCAGCCCCTACTCCTACGAGCAGTACTTC	CASSPYSYEQYF
few	TRBV3-1	TRBJ2-5	.	TGTGCCAGCAGCCAAGATGTGGACCGAGAGACCCAGTACTTC	CASSQDVDRETQYF
many	TRBV7-2	TRBJ2-1	.	TGTGCCAGCAGCTCGAGAAACAATGAGCAGTTCTTC	CASSSRNNEQFF
.	TRBV24-1	TRBJ2-1	.	TGTGCCACCAGTGACGGGTTCAACAATGAGCAGTTCTTC	CATSDGFNNEQFF
many	TRBV20-1	TRBJ2-3	TRBD2	TGCAGTGCTAGAGATCCCCGGGGGGGCAGGACAGATACGCAGTATTTT	CSARDPRGGRTDTQYF
few	TRBV2	TRBJ2-1	TRBD2	TGTGCCAGTATAAGGCGACTAGCGGGAAGGTCACGATCTTACAATGAGCAGTTCTTC	CASIRRLAGRSRSYNEQFF
few	TRBV21-1	TRBJ2-7	.	TGTGCCAGCAGCATAGGAGGGAGGGCCCTCGGGTACGAGCAGTACTTC	CASSIGGRALGYEQYF
many	TRBV9	TRBJ2-1	.	TGTGCCAGCAGCGTCGGAAGAGCCTCCTACAATGAGCAGTTCTTC	CASSVGRASYNEQFF
.	TRBV9	TRBJ2-1	.	TGTGCCAGCAGCGTAGCCCTCGGAGGGGTGGACAATGAGCAGTTCTTC	CASSVALGGVDNEQFF
many	TRBV24-1	TRBJ2-1	.	TGTGCCACCACGGGGAAGGGTGAGCAGTTCTTC	CATTGKGEQFF
many	TRBV2	TRBJ1-5	TRBD1	TGTGCCAGCAGTGAAAACAGGGGGAACAATCAGCCCCAGCATTTT	CASSENRGNNQPQHF
few	TRBV5-1	TRBJ2-1	TRBD2	TGCGCCAGCAGCCCCCAACTAGCGGGAGGTCACAATGAGCAGTTCTTC	CASSPQLAGGHNEQFF
many	TRBV27	TRBJ1-1	TRBD1	TGTGCCAGCAGTTTGGTAGGGGGCTCAGAAGCTTTCTTT	CASSLVGGSEAFF
many	TRBV7-3	TRBJ2-2	.	TGTGCCAGCAGCCCTACTGGGGGCAGGGCCGGGGAGCTGTTTTTT	CASSPTGGRAGELFF
few	TRBV7-9	TRBJ1-5	.	TGTGCCAGCAGCACTAACCTGGGAGGCAATCAGCCCCAGCATTTT	CASSTNLGGNQPQHF